Listed below are T cell receptor beta chains from one sample, sequenced in a study of cytomegalovirus exposure and HLA in healthy donors. TCRdb's copy holds only in-frame clones and misses some; the assay was immunoSEQ multiplex PCR. The sample holds about 75,000 clones. The sample consisted of PBMCs. The receptors here all came from a man between 35 and 55 years old in good health and CMV-seronegative. The CDR3 runs from the conserved cysteine through the conserved F or W. A D gene is named only where the DNA matches it firmly.

TRBV19	-	TRBJ1-2	TGTGCCAGTAGTATAGACCCAAACTATGGCTACACCTTC	CASSIDPNYGYTF
TRBV5-1	TRBD1	TRBJ2-5	TGCGCCAGCAGCATGGGACAGGGGAGAGAGACCCAGTACTTC	CASSMGQGRETQYF
TRBV9	TRBD2	TRBJ2-1	TGTGCCAGCAGCGGGACTAGCGGGGAGTCCTACAATGAGCAGTTCTTC	CASSGTSGESYNEQFF
TRBV6-1	TRBD1	TRBJ1-3	TGTGCCAGCAGCGAGGGACAGTTGGGAAACACCATATATTTT	CASSEGQLGNTIYF
TRBV29-1	-	TRBJ2-1	TGCAGCGTTGGGTCAGGAGGTATCAACAATGAGCAGTTCTTC	CSVGSGGINNEQFF
TRBV6-6	TRBD1	TRBJ1-4	TGTGCCAGCAGACCTAGGACAGGGCCAAATGAAAAACTGTTTTTT	CASRPRTGPNEKLFF
TRBV7-9	TRBD1	TRBJ1-3	TGTGCCAGCAGCTTAGAGGGACAGGGGAGATCTGGAAACACCATATATTTT	CASSLEGQGRSGNTIYF
TRBV5-6	-	TRBJ1-1	TGTGCCAGCAGCTTGGGAGGGTTGAGGGCTTTCTTT	CASSLGGLRAFF
TRBV7-9	TRBD1	TRBJ1-3	TGTGCCAGCAGCCATCAGACAGGGGGCAAGGTATCTGGAAACACCATATATTTT	CASSHQTGGKVSGNTIYF
TRBV27	TRBD2	TRBJ2-7	TGTGCCAGCAGTCCCCGGGAGGGTTCCTACGAGCAGTACTTC	CASSPREGSYEQYF
TRBV13	-	TRBJ1-1	TGTGCCAGCAGCTTCAATATACAGGGTAGGGGTGAAGCTTTCTTT	CASSFNIQGRGEAFF
TRBV10-2	-	TRBJ1-4	TGCGCCACCCTTGACAGATCAACTAATGAAAAACTGTTTTTT	CATLDRSTNEKLFF
TRBV5-1	TRBD2	TRBJ2-1	TGCGCCAGCAGCTTGGCGGTAGCGGGGGGGCTCCTTCCTGAGCAGTTCTTC	CASSLAVAGGLLPEQFF
TRBV4-1	TRBD2	TRBJ2-1	TGCGCCAGCAGCCAAGTGAGACTAGCCGTATACAATGAGCAGTTCTTC	CASSQVRLAVYNEQFF
TRBV4-2	-	TRBJ1-1	TGTGCCAGCAGCCAAGAGGTACCCCGGGACACTGAAGCTTTCTTT	CASSQEVPRDTEAFF
TRBV5-8	-	TRBJ1-4	TGTGCCAGCAGCTTGAGACAGTTCCCCTTAAACGAAAAACTGTTTTTT	CASSLRQFPLNEKLFF
TRBV10-3	TRBD1	TRBJ2-7	TGTGCCATCAGTGGAGGGACAGGGGGCTACGAGCAGTACTTC	CAISGGTGGYEQYF
TRBV6-5	-	TRBJ1-5	TGTGCCAGCAGTTCCGGGACATTATCTCAGCCCCAGCATTTT	CASSSGTLSQPQHF
TRBV27	TRBD1	TRBJ2-3	TGTGCCAGCAGTTCGCGGACAGGAACAATCACAGATACGCAGTATTTT	CASSSRTGTITDTQYF
TRBV30	-	TRBJ1-2	TGTGCCTCTAGCGTACCCGGGGTAGGGGTACGAGTGGGTTATGGCTACACCTTC	CASSVPGVGVRVGYGYTF
TRBV30	TRBD1	TRBJ2-4	TGTGCCTGGAGTGGGGACAGTAAAAACATTCAGTACTTC	CAWSGDSKNIQYF
TRBV5-6	TRBD1	TRBJ2-7	TGTGCCAGCAGCTTGGCCCTACAGGGGGCAAGGCAGGAGCAGTACTTC	CASSLALQGARQEQYF
TRBV30	TRBD1	TRBJ1-5	TGTGCCTGGAGGGTTTCGGGACAGAATCAGCCCCAGCATTTT	CAWRVSGQNQPQHF
TRBV19	-	TRBJ2-7	TGTGCCAGTAGTAAAAATACAGGGACCTACGAGCAGTACTTC	CASSKNTGTYEQYF
TRBV19	-	TRBJ1-6	TGTGCCAGTAGTTTGAGCTCCTATAATTCACCCCTCCACTTT	CASSLSSYNSPLHF
TRBV9	-	TRBJ2-5	TGTGCCAGCAGCCCGGTTGGTAACTCGGAGGAGACCCAGTACTTC	CASSPVGNSEETQYF
TRBV30	-	TRBJ1-4	TGTGCCTGGAGTGTGAATCAGGGCCTGGGTGAAAAACTGTTTTTT	CAWSVNQGLGEKLFF
TRBV5-1	-	TRBJ1-6	TGCGCCAGCAGCCCAGGGGCACAGCAAAATTCACCCCTCCACTTT	CASSPGAQQNSPLHF
TRBV6-1	TRBD1	TRBJ1-2	TGTGCCAGCAGTGAACTCAGGGGGCACGGCTACACCTTC	CASSELRGHGYTF
TRBV30	TRBD1	TRBJ1-1	TGTGCCTGGAGTTTGACAGGGACTGAAGCTTTCTTT	CAWSLTGTEAFF
TRBV29-1	-	TRBJ1-2	TGCAGCGTTGAGCTCGGGGGTTGGGGTGGCTACACCTTC	CSVELGGWGGYTF
TRBV29-1	-	TRBJ2-7	TGCAGCGTCGGACAGTTCTCCTACGAGCAGTACTTC	CSVGQFSYEQYF
TRBV6-1	TRBD1	TRBJ1-2	TGTGCCAGCAGTATACAGGGGGCAAACTCTCCGGGCTACACCTTC	CASSIQGANSPGYTF
TRBV7-2	TRBD2	TRBJ2-1	TGTGCCAGCAGCTTATTCAGGACTAGCAATGAGCAGTTCTTC	CASSLFRTSNEQFF
TRBV2	-	TRBJ1-2	TGTGCCAGCAGCCTGGATTTCCGAGGCGGCTACACCTTC	CASSLDFRGGYTF
TRBV19	-	TRBJ1-1	TGTGCCAGTAGTCCCCGAGGGTACACTGAAGCTTTCTTT	CASSPRGYTEAFF
TRBV30	-	TRBJ1-3	TGTGCCTGGAATCTAGGGGACTCTGGAAACACCATATATTTT	CAWNLGDSGNTIYF